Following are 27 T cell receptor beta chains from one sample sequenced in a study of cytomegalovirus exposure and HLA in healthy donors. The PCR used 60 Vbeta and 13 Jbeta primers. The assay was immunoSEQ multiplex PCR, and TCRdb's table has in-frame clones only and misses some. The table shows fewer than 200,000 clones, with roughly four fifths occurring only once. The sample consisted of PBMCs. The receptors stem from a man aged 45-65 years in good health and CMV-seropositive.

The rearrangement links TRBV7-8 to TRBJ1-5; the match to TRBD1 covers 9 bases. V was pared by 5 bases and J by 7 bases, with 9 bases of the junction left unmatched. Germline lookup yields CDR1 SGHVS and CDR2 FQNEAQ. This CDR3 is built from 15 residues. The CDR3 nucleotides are TGTGCCAGCAGCCCAAATTTGGGACAGGGACAGCCCCAGCATTTT. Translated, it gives CASSPNLGQGQPQHF.

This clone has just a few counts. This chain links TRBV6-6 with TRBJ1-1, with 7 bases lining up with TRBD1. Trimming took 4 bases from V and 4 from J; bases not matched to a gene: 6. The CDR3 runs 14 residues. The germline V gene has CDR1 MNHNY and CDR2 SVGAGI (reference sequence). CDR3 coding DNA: TGTGCCAGCAGTTGGGGACAGCGAAGCACTGAAGCTTTCTTT. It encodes CASSWGQRSTEAFF.

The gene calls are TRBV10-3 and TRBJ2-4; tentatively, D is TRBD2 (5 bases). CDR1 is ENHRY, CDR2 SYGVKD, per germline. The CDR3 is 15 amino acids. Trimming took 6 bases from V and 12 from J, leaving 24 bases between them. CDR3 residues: CAISQSVEHGGSQYF. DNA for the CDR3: TGTGCCATCAGCCAGTCGGTCGAACACGGAGGCAGTCAGTACTTC.

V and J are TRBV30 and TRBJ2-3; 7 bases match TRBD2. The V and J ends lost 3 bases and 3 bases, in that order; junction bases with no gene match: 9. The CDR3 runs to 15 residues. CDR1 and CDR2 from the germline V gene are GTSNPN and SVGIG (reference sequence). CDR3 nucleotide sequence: TGTGCCTGGAGCACTAGCGTGAGGAAAACAGATACGCAGTATTTT. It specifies CAWSTSVRKTDTQYF.

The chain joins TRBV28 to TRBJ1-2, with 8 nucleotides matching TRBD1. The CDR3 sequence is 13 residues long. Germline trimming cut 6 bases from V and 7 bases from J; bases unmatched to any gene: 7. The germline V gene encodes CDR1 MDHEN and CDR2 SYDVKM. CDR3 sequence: CASRLTGGVGYTF. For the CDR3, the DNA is TGTGCCAGCAGGCTAACAGGGGGAGTTGGCTACACCTTC.

CDR3 loop: CATEGTRVYEQYF. The CDR3, as DNA: TGTGCCACCGAGGGGACTAGAGTCTACGAGCAGTACTTC. The V call is TRBV15, the J call TRBJ2-7, with TRBD2 identical over 8 bases. The CDR3 covers 13 residues. V dropped 8 bases and J dropped 3; count of bases not matched to a gene: 6. CDR1 LNHNV and CDR2 YYDKDF come from the germline V gene (reference sequence). Using reference TRBV15 and TRBJ2-7 for the parts outside the CDR3, the full variable domain is DAMVIQNPRYQVTQFGKPVTLSCSQTLNHNVMYWYQQKSSQAPKLLFHYYDKDFNNEADTPDNFQSRRPNTSFCFLDIRSPGLGDTAMYLCATEGTRVYEQYFGPGTRLTVT.

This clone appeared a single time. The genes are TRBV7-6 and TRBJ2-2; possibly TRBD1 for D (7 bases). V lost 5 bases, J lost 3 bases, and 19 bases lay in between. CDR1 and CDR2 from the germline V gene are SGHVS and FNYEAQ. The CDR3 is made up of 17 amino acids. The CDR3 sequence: CASSPGGTARYTGELFF. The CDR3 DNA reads TGTGCCAGCAGCCCAGGGGGGACAGCTAGGTACACCGGGGAGCTGTTTTTT.

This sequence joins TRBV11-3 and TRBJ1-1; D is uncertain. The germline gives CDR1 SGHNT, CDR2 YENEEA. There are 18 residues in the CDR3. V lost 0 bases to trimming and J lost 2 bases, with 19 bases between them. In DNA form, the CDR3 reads TGTGCCAGCAGCTTAGAGTCCCCACGAGACCGGGGAAACACTGAAGCTTTCTTT. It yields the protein CASSLESPRDRGNTEAFF.

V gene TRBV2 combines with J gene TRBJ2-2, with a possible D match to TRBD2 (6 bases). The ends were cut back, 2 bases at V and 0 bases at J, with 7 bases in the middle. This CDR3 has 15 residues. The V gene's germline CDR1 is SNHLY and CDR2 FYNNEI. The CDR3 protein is CASSETGANTGELFF. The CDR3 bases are TGTGCCAGCAGTGAAACGGGAGCGAACACCGGGGAGCTGTTTTTT.

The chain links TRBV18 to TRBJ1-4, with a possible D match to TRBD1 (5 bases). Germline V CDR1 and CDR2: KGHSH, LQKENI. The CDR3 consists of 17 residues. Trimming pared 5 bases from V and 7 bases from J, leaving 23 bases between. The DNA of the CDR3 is TGTGCCAGCTCAACCTTACAGGCGACCTCAATGAGTGAAAAACTGTTTTTT. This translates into CASSTLQATSMSEKLFF.

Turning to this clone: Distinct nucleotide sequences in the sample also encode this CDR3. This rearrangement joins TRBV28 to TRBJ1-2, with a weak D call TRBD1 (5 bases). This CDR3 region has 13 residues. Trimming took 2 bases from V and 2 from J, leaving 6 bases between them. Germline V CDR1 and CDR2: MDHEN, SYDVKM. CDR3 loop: CASSLRGNYGYTF. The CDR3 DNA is TGTGCCAGCAGTTTAAGGGGAAACTATGGCTACACCTTC.

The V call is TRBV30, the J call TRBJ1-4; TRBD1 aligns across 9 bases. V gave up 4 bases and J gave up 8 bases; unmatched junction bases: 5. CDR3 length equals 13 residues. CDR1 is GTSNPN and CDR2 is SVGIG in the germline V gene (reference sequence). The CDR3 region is CAWNTGGLEKLFF. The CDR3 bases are TGTGCCTGGAATACAGGGGGCCTCGAAAAACTGTTTTTT.

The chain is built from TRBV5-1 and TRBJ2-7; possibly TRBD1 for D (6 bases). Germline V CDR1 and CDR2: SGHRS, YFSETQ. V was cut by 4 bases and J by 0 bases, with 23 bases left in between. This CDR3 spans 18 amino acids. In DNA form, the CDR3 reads TGCGCCAGCAGCGGGAGCGACAGGACAATCCTCTTCTCCTACGAGCAGTACTTC. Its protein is CASSGSDRTILFSYEQYF.

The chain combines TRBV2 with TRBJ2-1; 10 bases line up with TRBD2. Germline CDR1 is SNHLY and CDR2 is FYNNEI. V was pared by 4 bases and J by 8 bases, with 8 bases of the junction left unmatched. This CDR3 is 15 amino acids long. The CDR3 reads CASSGRLAGGYEQFF. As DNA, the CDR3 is TGTGCCAGCAGTGGGAGGTTAGCGGGAGGTTATGAGCAGTTCTTC.

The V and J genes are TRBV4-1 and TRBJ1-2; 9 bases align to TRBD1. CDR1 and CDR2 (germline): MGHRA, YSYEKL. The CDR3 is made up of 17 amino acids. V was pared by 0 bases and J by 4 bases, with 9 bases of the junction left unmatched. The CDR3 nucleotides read TGCGCCAGCAGCCAAGAGGCGTTCACAGGGGGCGTCTATGGCTACACCTTC. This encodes CASSQEAFTGGVYGYTF.

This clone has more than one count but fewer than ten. Here the CDR3 DNA reads TGTGCCAGCAGCAAAGGGGACAGGGGAAATTCACCCCTCCACTTT. Its protein is CASSKGDRGNSPLHF. The chain uses TRBV6-5 and TRBJ1-6; the match to TRBD1 covers 10 bases. The CDR3 spans 15 residues. V was pared by 6 bases and J by 7 bases, with 6 bases of the junction left unmatched. Germline lookup yields CDR1 MNHEY and CDR2 SVGAGI.

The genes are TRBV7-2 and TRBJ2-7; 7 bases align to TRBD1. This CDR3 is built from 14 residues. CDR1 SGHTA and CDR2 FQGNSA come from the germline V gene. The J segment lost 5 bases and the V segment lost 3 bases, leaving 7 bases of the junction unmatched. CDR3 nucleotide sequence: TGTGCCAGCAGCTTTAAGACAGGGCGGAACGAGCAGTACTTC. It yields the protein CASSFKTGRNEQYF.

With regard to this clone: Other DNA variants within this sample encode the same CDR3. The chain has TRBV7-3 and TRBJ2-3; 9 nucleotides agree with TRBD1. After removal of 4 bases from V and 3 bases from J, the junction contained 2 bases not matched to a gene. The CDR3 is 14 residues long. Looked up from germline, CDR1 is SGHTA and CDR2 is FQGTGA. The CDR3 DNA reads TGTGCCAGCAGCTCCGGACAGGGGACAGATACGCAGTATTTT. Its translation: CASSSGQGTDTQYF.

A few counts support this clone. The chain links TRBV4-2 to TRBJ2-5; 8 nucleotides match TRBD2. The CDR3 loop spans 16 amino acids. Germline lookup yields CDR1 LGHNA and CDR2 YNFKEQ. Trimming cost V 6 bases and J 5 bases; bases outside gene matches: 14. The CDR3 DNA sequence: TGTGCCAGCAGTCCTAGAAGCGGGGGTCCCCAGGAGACCCAGTACTTC. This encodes CASSPRSGGPQETQYF.

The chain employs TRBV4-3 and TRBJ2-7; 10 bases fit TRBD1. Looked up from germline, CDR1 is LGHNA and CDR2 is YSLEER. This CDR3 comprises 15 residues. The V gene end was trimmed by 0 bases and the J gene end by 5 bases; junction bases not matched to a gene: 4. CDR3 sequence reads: CASSQDGTGVDEQYF. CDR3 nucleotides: TGCGCCAGCAGCCAAGATGGGACAGGGGTAGACGAGCAGTACTTC.

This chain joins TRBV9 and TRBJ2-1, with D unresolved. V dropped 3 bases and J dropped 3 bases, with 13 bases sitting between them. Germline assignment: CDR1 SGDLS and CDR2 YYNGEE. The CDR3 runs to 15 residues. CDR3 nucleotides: TGTGCCAGCAGCGCCCTAGGAGTGGTCTACAATGAGCAGTTCTTC. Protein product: CASSALGVVYNEQFF.

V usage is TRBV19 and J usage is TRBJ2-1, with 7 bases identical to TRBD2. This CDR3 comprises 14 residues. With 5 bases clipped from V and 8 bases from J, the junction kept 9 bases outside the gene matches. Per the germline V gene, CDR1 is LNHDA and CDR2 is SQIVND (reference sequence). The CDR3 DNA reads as TGTGCCAGTAGTCCGTCGGGAGGTCCCTATGAGCAGTTCTTC. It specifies CASSPSGGPYEQFF.

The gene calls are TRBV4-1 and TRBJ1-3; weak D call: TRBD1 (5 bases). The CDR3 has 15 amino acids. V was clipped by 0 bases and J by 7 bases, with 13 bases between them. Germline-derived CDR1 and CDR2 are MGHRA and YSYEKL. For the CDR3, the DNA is TGCGCCAGCAGCCAAGATTCGCAGGGTGCTAACACCATATATTTT. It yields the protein CASSQDSQGANTIYF.

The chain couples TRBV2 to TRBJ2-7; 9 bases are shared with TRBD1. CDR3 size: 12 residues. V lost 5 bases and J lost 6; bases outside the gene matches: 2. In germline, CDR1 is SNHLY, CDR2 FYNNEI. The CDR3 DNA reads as TGTGCCAGCAGTCGGGACAGGGCCGAGCAGTACTTC. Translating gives CASSRDRAEQYF.

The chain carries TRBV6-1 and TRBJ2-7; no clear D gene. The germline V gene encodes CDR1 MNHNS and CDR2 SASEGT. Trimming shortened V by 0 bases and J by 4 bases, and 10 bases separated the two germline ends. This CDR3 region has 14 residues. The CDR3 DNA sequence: TGTGCCAGCAGTGAAGCCCTCGGTGCTTACGAGCAGTACTTC. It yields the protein CASSEALGAYEQYF.

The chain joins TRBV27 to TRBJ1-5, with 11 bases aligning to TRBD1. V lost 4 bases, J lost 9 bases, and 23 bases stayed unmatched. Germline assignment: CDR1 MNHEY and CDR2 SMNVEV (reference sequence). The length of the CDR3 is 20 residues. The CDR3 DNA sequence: TGTGCCAGCAGTTCCCCCTGGTGGTTGGACAGGGGGCTCTCGGGGAGGCCCCAGCATTTT. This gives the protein CASSSPWWLDRGLSGRPQHF.

CDR3 residues: CSVAGTRGLVTQYF. As DNA, the CDR3 is TGCAGCGTCGCGGGGACCAGGGGGCTAGTGACCCAGTACTTC. J is TRBJ2-5 and V is TRBV29-1, with 8 bases fitting TRBD1. Germline CDR1 is SQVTM and CDR2 is ANQGSEA. With 6 bases clipped from V and 7 bases from J, the junction kept 13 bases outside the gene matches. The CDR3 loop spans 14 amino acids.